One sample yielded the 20 T cell receptor beta chains listed below, sequenced in a study of blood T cell repertoires in COVID-19. Measured with immunoSEQ multiplex PCR; TCRdb has only the in-frame clones, and not every one. The top ten clones hold about 9.4% of a sample with under 400,000 clones, 87% of them seen once. Sequenced: peripheral blood. These receptors were obtained from a woman in her 30s with COVID-19, enrolled during active disease.

This clone has a handful of counts. This rearrangement joins TRBV3-1 (or the pseudogene TRBV3-2) to TRBJ2-2; D is unclear. Trimming left V 4 bases short and J 5 bases short, with 11 bases between. The CDR3 is made up of 14 amino acids. Looked up from germline, CDR1 is LGHDT and CDR2 is YNNKEL (reference sequence). The CDR3 DNA is TGTGCCAGCAGCCCCTTGTTTAGTACCGGGGAGCTGTTTTTT. Residues: CASSPLFSTGELFF.

The rearrangement uses TRBV5-8 and TRBJ2-7, with 8 bases identical to TRBD2. Per germline, CDR1 SGHTS and CDR2 YDEGEE. The CDR3 contains 9 residues. Here the CDR3 reads CASSSLAGV. The CDR3 nucleotides are TGTGCCAGCAGCTCCTTAGCGGGGGTC.

The gene calls are TRBV5-1 and TRBJ2-3; 8 bases agree with TRBD1. Germline lookup yields CDR1 SGHRS and CDR2 YFSETQ. This CDR3 is built from 15 residues. V was clipped by 3 bases and J by 2 bases; unmatched bases: 5. The CDR3 loop is CASSSGQDFTDTQYF. The CDR3 nucleotides are TGCGCCAGCAGCTCGGGACAGGATTTCACAGATACGCAGTATTTT.

V usage is TRBV7-3 and J usage is TRBJ1-4; D remains ambiguous. Germline V CDR1 and CDR2: SGHTA, FQGTGA. The V end was cut by 1 base, the J end by 8 bases, with 23 bases between. The CDR3 covers 18 residues. The CDR3, as DNA: TGTGCCAGCAGCTTAAGTCGAAGGGAGGACCCGGAGATGGAAAAACTGTTTTTT. It yields the protein CASSLSRREDPEMEKLFF.

The rearrangement links TRBV5-1 to TRBJ1-4; TRBD1 aligns across 7 bases. V was clipped by 3 bases and J by 7 bases; unmatched bases: 9. The germline V gene encodes CDR1 SGHRS and CDR2 YFSETQ. CDR3 length: 15 amino acids. As DNA, the CDR3 is TGCGCCAGCAGCTCCCTACAGGGGCAGGGTGAAAAACTGTTTTTT. It encodes CASSSLQGQGEKLFF.

The chain carries TRBV9 and TRBJ2-1, with D maybe TRBD2 (6 bases). CDR3 length: 14 residues. The germline V gene has CDR1 SGDLS and CDR2 YYNGEE. The V gene lost 8 bases and the J gene lost 0 bases, with 12 bases spanning the gap. This CDR3 is CASGDGSSYNEQFF. In DNA, the CDR3 is TGTGCCAGTGGGGACGGGAGCTCCTACAATGAGCAGTTCTTC.

The CDR3 nucleotides are TGTGCCTGGAGGACCCGGGGGGGTCCCTGGAGCGGCTACACCTTC. Its translation is CAWRTRGGPWSGYTF. The J gene is TRBJ1-2, the V gene TRBV30; D might be TRBD1 (5 bases). The V end was cut by 3 bases, the J end by 8 bases, with 22 bases between. Per the germline V gene, CDR1 is GTSNPN and CDR2 is SVGIG (reference sequence). The CDR3 has 15 residues.

The sample holds one count of this clone. The chain couples TRBV9 to TRBJ2-1; 11 bases agree with TRBD2. CDR1 is SGDLS and CDR2 is YYNGEE in the germline V gene. The CDR3 runs to 15 residues. The CDR3 loop reads CASGGFSGRADEQFF. The CDR3 DNA follows: TGTGCAAGCGGGGGCTTTAGCGGGAGGGCGGATGAGCAGTTCTTC.

The chain combines TRBV4-3 with TRBJ2-5; weak D call: TRBD2 (5 bases). The germline V gene encodes CDR1 LGHNA and CDR2 YSLEER. V lost 3 bases, J lost 4 bases, and 15 bases lay in between. CDR3 length: 15 amino acids. The CDR3 DNA follows: TGCGCCAGCAGCCACGGAGCGGATGAGGGAGAGACCCAGTACTTC. Amino acids: CASSHGADEGETQYF.

This chain uses TRBV2 with TRBJ2-7; D not certain. V was cut by 4 bases and J by 6 bases, with 7 bases left in between. This CDR3 comprises 11 residues. In germline, CDR1 is SNHLY, CDR2 FYNNEI. CDR3 in amino acids: CASSVPVEQYF. The CDR3 DNA sequence: TGTGCCAGCAGTGTGCCAGTCGAGCAGTACTTC.

The chain's CDR3 is CSVAGTIFSYEQYF. The DNA of the CDR3 is TGCAGCGTTGCTGGGACAATTTTTTCCTACGAGCAGTACTTC. This chain links TRBV29-1 with TRBJ2-7; tentatively, D is TRBD1 (6 bases). This CDR3 spans 14 amino acids. V lost 4 bases to trimming and J lost 1 base, with 14 bases between them. CDR1 and CDR2 (germline): SQVTM, ANQGSEA.

The J gene is TRBJ2-7, the V gene TRBV5-4; 14 bases map to TRBD2. Germline V gene lookup returns CDR1 SGHNT and CDR2 YYREEE (reference sequence). V was pared by 5 bases and J by 2 bases, with 6 bases of the junction left unmatched. CDR3 length equals 16 residues. The CDR3 reads CASRDGLAGGPYEQYF. The DNA of the CDR3 is TGTGCCAGCAGAGACGGACTAGCGGGAGGTCCCTACGAGCAGTACTTC.

The chain links TRBV9 to TRBJ2-7; TRBD2 matches 10 bases. From germline, CDR1 is SGDLS and CDR2 YYNGEE. The V segment lost 3 bases and the J segment 3 bases; nucleotides outside the gene matches: 3. The CDR3 is 14 residues long. CDR3 DNA: TGTGCCAGCAGCGCCGGGACTAGCGACTACGAGCAGTACTTC. Translated: CASSAGTSDYEQYF.

The V gene is TRBV6-4, the J gene TRBJ1-4; 7 bases agree with TRBD1. The CDR3 sequence is 14 residues long. V dropped 2 bases and J dropped 5; count of bases not matched to a gene: 2. Germline V gene data show CDR1 as MRHNA and CDR2 as SNTAGT. CDR3: CASSDPDRNEKLFF. The CDR3 DNA reads as TGTGCCAGCAGTGACCCGGACAGGAATGAAAAACTGTTTTTT.

This clone was counted only a few times. The V call is TRBV28, the J call TRBJ1-6, with 7 bases identical to TRBD1. Germline CDR1 MDHEN, CDR2 SYDVKM. The CDR3 has 14 residues. The V and J ends lost 2 bases and 6 bases, in that order; junction bases with no gene match: 1. In DNA, the CDR3 is TGTGCCAGCAGTTTAAGGGGGCCTAATTCACCCCTCCACTTT. Its protein product is CASSLRGPNSPLHF.

The V and J genes are TRBV5-5 and TRBJ2-7, with 7 bases fitting TRBD1. Germline CDR1 is SGHKS and CDR2 is YYEKEE (reference sequence). V was clipped by 0 bases and J by 3 bases; unmatched bases: 6. The CDR3 length is 15 residues. Here the CDR3 reads CASSLEPGGYYEQYF. CDR3 nucleotides: TGTGCCAGCAGCTTGGAGCCAGGGGGTTACTACGAGCAGTACTTC.

This sequence joins TRBV5-1 and TRBJ2-3; D is unresolved. Germline CDR1 SGHRS, CDR2 YFSETQ. There are 15 residues in the CDR3. The ends were cut back, 0 bases at V and 3 bases at J, with 11 bases in the middle. CDR3 in DNA: TGCGCCAGCAGCTTGGCTCTCCTAAATACAGATACGCAGTATTTT. Translation: CASSLALLNTDTQYF.

The rearrangement uses TRBV6-5 and TRBJ2-7; 7 bases map to TRBD1. From germline, CDR1 is MNHEY and CDR2 SVGAGI. V shed 4 bases and J 3 bases; nucleotides not matched to a gene: 6. The CDR3 totals 14 residues. The CDR3, as DNA: TGTGCCAGCAGTTTAGGACAGGACCACTACGAGCAGTACTTC. Translating it yields CASSLGQDHYEQYF.

This chain uses TRBV6-1 with TRBJ2-2; 7 bases agree with TRBD2. V lost 4 bases to trimming and J lost 4 bases; unmatched junction nucleotides: 12. CDR3 length equals 17 residues. CDR1 MNHNS and CDR2 SASEGT come from the germline V gene. The CDR3 DNA reads as TGTGCCAGCAGTGCGGTCTTCGGCGGGAGAGGCACCGGGGAGCTGTTTTTT. Its translation: CASSAVFGGRGTGELFF.

The chain couples TRBV4-1 to TRBJ2-7; 10 bases line up with TRBD2. The CDR3 is made up of 15 amino acids. J gave up 6 bases and V 0 bases, and 5 bases lay outside the gene matches. CDR1 MGHRA and CDR2 YSYEKL come from the germline V gene. In DNA, the CDR3 is TGCGCCAGCAGCCAAGACCCACTAGCGGGAAGCGAGCAGTACTTC. Residues: CASSQDPLAGSEQYF.